Reported below is one TCR beta chain. Trimming removed 5 bases at V and 2 bases at J, with 9 bases between. CDR3 length equals 13 residues. The germline gives CDR1 ENHRY, CDR2 SYGVKD. The sample originates from a study of cytomegalovirus exposure and HLA in healthy donors. The PCR contained 60 Vbeta and 13 Jbeta primers. The method was immunoSEQ multiplex PCR; TCRdb's version includes in-frame clones alone and lacks a portion of them. The sample lists under 200,000 clones; roughly 80% were seen once. The chain couples TRBV10-3 to TRBJ1-2; tentatively, D is TRBD1 (5 bases). This sequence originates from a man aged 35 to 55 in good health and CMV-seropositive. Sample: PBMCs. The CDR3 is CAISTQENYGYTF. The CDR3 DNA follows: TGTGCCATCAGTACACAGGAAAACTATGGCTACACCTTC.